This TCR beta chain was observed in a study of blood T cell repertoires in COVID-19. This table comes from immunoSEQ multiplex PCR, and its TCRdb copy is limited to in-frame clones, with some not included. The table shows 210,000 or so clones, with 70% to 90% occurring only once. This TCR was recovered from a man aged 25-40 years with acute COVID-19. Sequenced material: PBMCs or T cells enriched from blood (not recorded which).

This CDR3 reads CASSALSGTYNEQFF. The CDR3 DNA sequence: TGTGCCAGCAGCGCCCTCAGCGGAACCTACAATGAGCAGTTCTTC. This chain connects TRBV9 to TRBJ2-1; perhaps TRBD2 as D (5 bases). CDR3 length: 15 residues. Germline CDR1 is SGDLS and CDR2 is YYNGEE. Trimming removed 3 bases from V and 2 bases from J, with 12 bases in between.